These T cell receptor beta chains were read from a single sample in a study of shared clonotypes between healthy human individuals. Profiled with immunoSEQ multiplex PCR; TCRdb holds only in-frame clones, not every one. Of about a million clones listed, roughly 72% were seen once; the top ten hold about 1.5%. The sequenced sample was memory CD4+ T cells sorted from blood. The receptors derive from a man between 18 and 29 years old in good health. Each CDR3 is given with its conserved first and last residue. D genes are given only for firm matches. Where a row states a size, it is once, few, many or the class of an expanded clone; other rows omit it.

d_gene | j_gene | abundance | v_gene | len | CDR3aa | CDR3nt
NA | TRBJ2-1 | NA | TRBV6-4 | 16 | CASSDSRFSSYNEQFF | TGTGCCAGCAGTGACTCGAGGTTTAGCTCCTACAATGAGCAGTTCTTC
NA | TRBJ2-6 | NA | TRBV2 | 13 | CASTTSPVNVLTF | TGTGCCAGCACCACTAGTCCTGTCAACGTCCTGACTTTC
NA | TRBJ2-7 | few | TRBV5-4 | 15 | CASSSSGTAAYEQYF | TGTGCCAGCAGCTCCTCCGGGACGGCAGCCTACGAGCAGTACTTC
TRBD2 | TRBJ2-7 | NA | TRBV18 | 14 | CASSPPSGRGEQYF | TGTGCCAGCTCACCACCGTCAGGGAGGGGCGAGCAGTACTTC
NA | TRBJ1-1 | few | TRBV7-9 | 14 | CASSLVAANTEAFF | TGTGCCAGCAGCTTAGTGGCAGCGAACACTGAAGCTTTCTTT
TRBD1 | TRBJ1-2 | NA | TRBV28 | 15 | CASSFGDRPGYGYTF | TGTGCCAGCAGTTTCGGGGACAGGCCAGGCTATGGCTACACCTTC
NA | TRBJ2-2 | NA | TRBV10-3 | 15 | CAISESGRLTGELFF | TGTGCCATCAGTGAGAGCGGCAGATTAACCGGGGAGCTGTTTTTT
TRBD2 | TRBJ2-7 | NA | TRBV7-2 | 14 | CASSPTSGTYEQYF | TGTGCCAGCAGTCCTACTAGCGGGACCTACGAGCAGTACTTC
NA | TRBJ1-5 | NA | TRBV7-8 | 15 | CASSSASGGGQPQHF | TGTGCCAGCAGCTCAGCCTCGGGGGGGGGTCAGCCCCAGCATTTT
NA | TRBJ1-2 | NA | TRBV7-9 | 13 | CASSPPLGAGYTF | TGTGCCAGCAGCCCACCGTTGGGGGCTGGCTACACCTTC
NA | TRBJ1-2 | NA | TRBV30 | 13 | CAWLLPLSGGYTF | TGTGCCTGGCTCTTACCCCTTTCCGGGGGCTACACCTTC
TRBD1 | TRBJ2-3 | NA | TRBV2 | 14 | CASGGTGGGNTQYF | TGTGCCAGTGGGGGGACAGGGGGCGGAAATACGCAGTATTTT
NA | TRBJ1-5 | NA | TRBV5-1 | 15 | CASSLEGTSNQPQHF | TGCGCCAGCAGCTTGGAGGGGACTAGCAATCAGCCCCAGCATTTT
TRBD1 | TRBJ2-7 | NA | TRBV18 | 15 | CASSPPATGPYEQYF | TGTGCCAGCTCACCACCGGCGACAGGGCCCTACGAGCAGTACTTC
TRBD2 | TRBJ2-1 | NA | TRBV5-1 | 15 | CASSSRTSSYNEQFF | TGCGCCAGCAGCTCCCGGACTAGCTCCTACAATGAGCAGTTCTTC
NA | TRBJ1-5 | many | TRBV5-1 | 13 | CASRATESQPQHF | TGCGCCAGCAGGGCGACAGAATCTCAGCCCCAGCATTTT
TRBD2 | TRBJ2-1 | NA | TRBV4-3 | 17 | CASSQSAGLARYNEQFF | TGCGCCAGCAGCCAGTCCGCGGGACTAGCGAGGTACAATGAGCAGTTCTTC
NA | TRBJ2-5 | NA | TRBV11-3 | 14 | CASHGLDSRETQYF | TGTGCCAGCCACGGATTGGACAGTCGGGAGACCCAGTACTTC
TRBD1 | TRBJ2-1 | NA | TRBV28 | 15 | CASNTGTASYNEQFF | TGTGCCAGTAATACCGGGACAGCTAGCTACAATGAGCAGTTCTTC
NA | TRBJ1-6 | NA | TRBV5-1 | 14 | CASRPGTENSPLHF | TGCGCCAGCAGGCCCGGGACGGAGAATTCACCCCTCCACTTT
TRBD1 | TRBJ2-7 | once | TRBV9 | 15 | CASSVGGQTLYEQYF | TGTGCCAGCAGCGTAGGGGGACAGACCCTCTACGAGCAGTACTTC
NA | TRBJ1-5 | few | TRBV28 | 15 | CASSLAGRRDQPQHF | TGTGCCAGCAGTTTAGCTGGAAGGAGGGATCAGCCCCAGCATTTT
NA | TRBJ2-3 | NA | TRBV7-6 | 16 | CASSLVGGALTDTQYF | TGTGCCAGCAGCTTAGTGGGGGGGGCCTTGACAGATACGCAGTATTTT
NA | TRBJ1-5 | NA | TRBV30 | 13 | CAWSEGGREPQHF | TGTGCCTGGAGTGAGGGGGGAAGGGAGCCCCAGCATTTT
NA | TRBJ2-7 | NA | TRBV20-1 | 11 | CSAPGYSEQYF | TGCAGTGCTCCCGGCTATAGCGAGCAGTACTTC
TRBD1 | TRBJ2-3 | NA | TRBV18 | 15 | CASSPSRGQTDTQYF | TGTGCCAGCTCACCATCCAGGGGGCAGACAGATACGCAGTATTTT
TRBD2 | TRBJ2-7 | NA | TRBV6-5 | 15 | CASSSTSGRNYEQYF | TGTGCCAGCAGTTCTACTAGCGGAAGAAACTACGAGCAGTACTTC
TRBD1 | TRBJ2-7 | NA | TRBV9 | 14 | CASSVGSGGHEQYF | TGTGCCAGCAGCGTAGGGTCAGGGGGCCACGAGCAGTACTTC
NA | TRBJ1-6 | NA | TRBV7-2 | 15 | CASSPREPRNSPLHF | TGTGCCAGCAGCCCGCGCGAGCCCAGAAATTCACCCCTCCACTTT
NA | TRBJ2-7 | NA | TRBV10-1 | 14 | CASSDEHRGNEQYF | TGCGCCAGCAGTGATGAGCACCGAGGGAACGAGCAGTACTTC
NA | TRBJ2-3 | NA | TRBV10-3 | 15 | CAISPSTGITDTQYF | TGTGCCATCAGTCCTTCGACAGGAATCACAGATACGCAGTATTTT
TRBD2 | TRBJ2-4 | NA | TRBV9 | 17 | CASSAEEGLIAKNIQYF | TGTGCCAGCAGCGCGGAGGAGGGACTAATAGCCAAAAACATTCAGTACTTC
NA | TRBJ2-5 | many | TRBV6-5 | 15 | CASSYGGGGRETQYF | TGTGCCAGCAGTTATGGCGGAGGAGGCCGAGAGACCCAGTACTTC
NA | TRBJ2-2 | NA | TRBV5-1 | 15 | CASRHFGANTGELFF | TGCGCCAGCAGGCACTTCGGAGCGAACACCGGGGAGCTGTTTTTT
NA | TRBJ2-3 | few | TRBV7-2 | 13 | CASSPQGPDTQYF | TGTGCCAGCAGCCCTCAGGGACCAGATACGCAGTATTTT
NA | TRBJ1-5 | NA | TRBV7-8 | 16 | CASSLWSRVENQPQHF | TGTGCCAGCAGCTTATGGTCCAGGGTAGAGAATCAGCCCCAGCATTTT
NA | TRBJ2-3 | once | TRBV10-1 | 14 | CASSEKRRADTQYF | TGCGCCAGCAGTGAAAAGAGGCGAGCAGATACGCAGTATTTT
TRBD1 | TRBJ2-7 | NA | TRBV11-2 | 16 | CASSLGQGQGFYEQYF | TGTGCCAGCAGCTTAGGCCAGGGACAGGGGTTTTACGAGCAGTACTTC
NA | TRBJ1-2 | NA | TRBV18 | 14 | CASSPLGDNYGYTF | TGTGCCAGCTCACCACTTGGAGATAACTATGGCTACACCTTC
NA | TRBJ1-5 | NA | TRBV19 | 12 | CASSIGPEPQHF | TGTGCCAGTAGTATAGGACCGGAGCCCCAGCATTTT
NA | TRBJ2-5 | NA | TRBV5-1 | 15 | CASRETGSYQETQYF | TGCGCCAGCAGGGAAACAGGGTCGTACCAAGAGACCCAGTACTTC
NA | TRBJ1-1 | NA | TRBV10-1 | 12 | CASSPGGTEAFF | TGCGCCAGCAGCCCAGGTGGCACTGAAGCTTTCTTT